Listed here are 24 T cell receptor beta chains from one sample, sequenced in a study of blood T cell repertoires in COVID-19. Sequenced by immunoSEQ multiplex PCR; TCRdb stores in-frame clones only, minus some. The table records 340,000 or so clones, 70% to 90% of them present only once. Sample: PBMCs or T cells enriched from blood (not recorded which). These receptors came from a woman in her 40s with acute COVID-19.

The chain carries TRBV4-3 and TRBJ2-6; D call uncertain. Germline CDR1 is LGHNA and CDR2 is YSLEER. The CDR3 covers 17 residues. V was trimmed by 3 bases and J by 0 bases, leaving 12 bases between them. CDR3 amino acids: CASSQTPSGSGANVLTF. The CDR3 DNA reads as TGCGCCAGCAGCCAGACGCCTTCGGGCTCTGGGGCCAACGTCCTGACTTTC.

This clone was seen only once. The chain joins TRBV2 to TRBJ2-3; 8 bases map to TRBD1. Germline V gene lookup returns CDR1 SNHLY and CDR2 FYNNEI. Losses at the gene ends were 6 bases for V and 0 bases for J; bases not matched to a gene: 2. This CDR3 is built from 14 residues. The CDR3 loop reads CASRGQVSTDTQYF. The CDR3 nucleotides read TGTGCCAGCAGGGGACAGGTTAGCACAGATACGCAGTATTTT.

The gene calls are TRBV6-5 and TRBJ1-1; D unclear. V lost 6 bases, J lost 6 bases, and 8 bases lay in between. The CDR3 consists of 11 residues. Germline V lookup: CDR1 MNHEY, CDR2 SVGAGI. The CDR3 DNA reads TGTGCCAGCAGACGCGCGGCTGAAGCTTTCTTT. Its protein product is CASRRAAEAFF.

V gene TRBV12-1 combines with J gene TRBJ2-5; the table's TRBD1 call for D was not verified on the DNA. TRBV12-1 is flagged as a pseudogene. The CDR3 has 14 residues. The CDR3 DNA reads TGTGCCAGCAGCGCACAGGGGGCGCGTTCGACCCAGTACTTC. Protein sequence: CASSAQGARSTQYF.

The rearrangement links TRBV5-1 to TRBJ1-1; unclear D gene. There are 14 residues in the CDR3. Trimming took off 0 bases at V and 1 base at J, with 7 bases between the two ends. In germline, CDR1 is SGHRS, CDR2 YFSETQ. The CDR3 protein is CASSLDTGNTEAFF. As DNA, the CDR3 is TGCGCCAGCAGCTTGGACACGGGGAACACTGAAGCTTTCTTT.

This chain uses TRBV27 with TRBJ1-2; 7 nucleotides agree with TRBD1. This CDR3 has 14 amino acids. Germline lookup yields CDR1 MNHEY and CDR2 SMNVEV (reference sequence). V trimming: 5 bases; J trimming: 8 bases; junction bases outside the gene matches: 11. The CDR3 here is CASSIGTVGSGYTF. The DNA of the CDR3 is TGTGCCAGCAGTATCGGGACAGTAGGGTCCGGCTACACCTTC.

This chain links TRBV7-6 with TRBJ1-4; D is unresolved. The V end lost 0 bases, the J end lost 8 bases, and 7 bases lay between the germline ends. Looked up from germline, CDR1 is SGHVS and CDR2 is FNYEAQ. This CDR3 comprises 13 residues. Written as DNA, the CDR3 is TGTGCCAGCAGCTTAGCGGCAGGCGAAAAACTGTTTTTT. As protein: CASSLAAGEKLFF.

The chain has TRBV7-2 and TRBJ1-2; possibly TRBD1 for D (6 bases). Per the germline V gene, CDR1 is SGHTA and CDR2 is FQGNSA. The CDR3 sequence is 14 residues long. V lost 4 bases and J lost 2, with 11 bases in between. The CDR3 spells CASSSNQGNYGYTF. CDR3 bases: TGTGCCAGCAGCTCGAATCAGGGGAACTATGGCTACACCTTC.

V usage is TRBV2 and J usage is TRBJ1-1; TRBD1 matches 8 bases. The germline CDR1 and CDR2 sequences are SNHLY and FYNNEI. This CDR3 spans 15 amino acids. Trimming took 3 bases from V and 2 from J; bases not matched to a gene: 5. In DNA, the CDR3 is TGTGCCAGCAGTGACCCCCCAGGGGGCAACACTGAAGCTTTCTTT. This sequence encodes CASSDPPGGNTEAFF.

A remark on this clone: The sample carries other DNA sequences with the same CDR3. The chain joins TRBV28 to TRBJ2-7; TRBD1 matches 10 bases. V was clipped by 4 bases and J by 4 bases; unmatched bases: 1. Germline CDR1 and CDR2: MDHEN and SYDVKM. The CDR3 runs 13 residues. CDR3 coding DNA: TGTGCCAGCAGTTCGGGACAGGGGTACGAGCAGTACTTC. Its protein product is CASSSGQGYEQYF.

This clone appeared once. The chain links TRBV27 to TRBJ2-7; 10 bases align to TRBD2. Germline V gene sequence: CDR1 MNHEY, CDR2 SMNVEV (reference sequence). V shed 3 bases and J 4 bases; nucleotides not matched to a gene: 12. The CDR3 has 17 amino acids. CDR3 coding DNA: TGTGCCAGCAGTTTTCTGGCTAGCGGGAGAGGTGGATACGAGCAGTACTTC. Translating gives CASSFLASGRGGYEQYF.

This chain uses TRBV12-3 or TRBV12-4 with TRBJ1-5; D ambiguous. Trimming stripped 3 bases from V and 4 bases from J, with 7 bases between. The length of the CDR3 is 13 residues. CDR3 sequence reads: CASSFERNQPQHF. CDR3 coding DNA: TGTGCCAGCAGTTTCGAGAGAAATCAGCCCCAGCATTTT.

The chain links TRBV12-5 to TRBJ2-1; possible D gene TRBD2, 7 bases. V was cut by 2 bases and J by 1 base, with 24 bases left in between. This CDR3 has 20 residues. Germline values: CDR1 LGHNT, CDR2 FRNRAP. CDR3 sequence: CASGLYQGVIGGHSYNEQFF. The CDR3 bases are TGTGCTAGTGGTTTGTATCAGGGTGTGATCGGGGGGCATTCCTACAATGAGCAGTTCTTC.

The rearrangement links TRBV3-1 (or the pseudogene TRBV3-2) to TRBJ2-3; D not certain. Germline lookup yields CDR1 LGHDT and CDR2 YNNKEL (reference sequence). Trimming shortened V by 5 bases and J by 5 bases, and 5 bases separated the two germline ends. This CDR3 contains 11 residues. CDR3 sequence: CASSLLDTQYF. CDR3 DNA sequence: TGTGCCAGCAGCTTACTAGATACGCAGTATTTT.

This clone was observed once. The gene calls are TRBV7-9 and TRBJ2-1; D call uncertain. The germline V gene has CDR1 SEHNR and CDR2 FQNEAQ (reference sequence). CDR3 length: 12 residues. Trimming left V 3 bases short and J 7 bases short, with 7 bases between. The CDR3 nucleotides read TGTGCCAGCAGCTTCGCGAGGAATGAGCAGTTCTTC. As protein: CASSFARNEQFF.

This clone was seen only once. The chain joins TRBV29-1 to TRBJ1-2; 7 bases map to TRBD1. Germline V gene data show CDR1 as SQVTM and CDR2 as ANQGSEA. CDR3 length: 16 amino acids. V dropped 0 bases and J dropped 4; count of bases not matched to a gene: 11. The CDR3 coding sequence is TGCAGCGTTGAAGATTCGGCAGGGGGAGGCGGCTATGGCTACACCTTC. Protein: CSVEDSAGGGGYGYTF.

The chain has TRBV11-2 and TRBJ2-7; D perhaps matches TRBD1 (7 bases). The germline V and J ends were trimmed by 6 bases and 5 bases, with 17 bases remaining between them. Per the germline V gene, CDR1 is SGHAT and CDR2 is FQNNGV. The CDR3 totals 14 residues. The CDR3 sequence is CASSPRTGGNEQYF. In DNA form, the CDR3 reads TGTGCCAGCAGTCCAAGGACAGGCGGGAACGAGCAGTACTTC.

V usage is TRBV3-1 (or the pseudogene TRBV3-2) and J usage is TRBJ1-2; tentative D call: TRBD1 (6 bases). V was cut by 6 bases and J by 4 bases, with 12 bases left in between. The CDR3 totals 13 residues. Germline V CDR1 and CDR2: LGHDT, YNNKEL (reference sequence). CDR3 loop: CASSHGTRYGYTF. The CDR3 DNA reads TGTGCCAGCAGTCACGGGACACGCTATGGCTACACCTTC.

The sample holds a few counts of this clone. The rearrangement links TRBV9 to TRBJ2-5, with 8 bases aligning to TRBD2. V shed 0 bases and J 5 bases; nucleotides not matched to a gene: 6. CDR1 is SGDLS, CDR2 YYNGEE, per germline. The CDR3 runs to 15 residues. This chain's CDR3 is CASSVAPGGRETQYF. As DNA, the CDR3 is TGTGCCAGCAGCGTAGCCCCGGGAGGGCGGGAGACCCAGTACTTC.

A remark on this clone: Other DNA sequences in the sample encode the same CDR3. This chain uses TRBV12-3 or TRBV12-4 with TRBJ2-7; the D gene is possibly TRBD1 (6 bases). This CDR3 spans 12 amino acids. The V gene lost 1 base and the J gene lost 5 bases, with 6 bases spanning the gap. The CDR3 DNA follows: TGTGCCAGCAGTTTAGACAGGGACGAGCAGTACTTC. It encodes CASSLDRDEQYF.

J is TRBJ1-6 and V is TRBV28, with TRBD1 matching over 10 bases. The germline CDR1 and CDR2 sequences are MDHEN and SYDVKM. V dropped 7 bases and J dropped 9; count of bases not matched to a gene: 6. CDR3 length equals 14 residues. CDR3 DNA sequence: TGTGCCAGCACGGGGACAGGGGAGAGTTCACCCCTCCACTTT. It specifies CASTGTGESSPLHF.

The CDR3 DNA is TGTGCCAGCAGTTTAGGTGTAGGGAGCGCTGAAGCTTTCTTT. Translation: CASSLGVGSAEAFF. The V gene is TRBV27, the J gene TRBJ1-1; no clear D. CDR1 and CDR2 (germline): MNHEY, SMNVEV (reference sequence). Trimming took 2 bases from V and 6 from J, leaving 13 bases between them. This CDR3 region has 14 residues.

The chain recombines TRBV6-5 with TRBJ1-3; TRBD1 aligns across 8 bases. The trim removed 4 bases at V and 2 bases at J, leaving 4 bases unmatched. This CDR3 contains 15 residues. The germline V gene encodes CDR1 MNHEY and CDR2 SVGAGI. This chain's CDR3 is CASSFQGAPGNTIYF. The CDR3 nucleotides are TGTGCCAGCAGTTTTCAGGGGGCCCCTGGAAACACCATATATTTT.

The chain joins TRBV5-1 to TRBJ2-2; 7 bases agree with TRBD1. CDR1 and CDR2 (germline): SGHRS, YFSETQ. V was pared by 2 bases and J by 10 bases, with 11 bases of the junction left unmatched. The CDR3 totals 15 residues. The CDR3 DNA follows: TGCGCCAGCAGCTTTACAGGGGCCGCATTGGAGGAGCTGTTTTTT. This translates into CASSFTGAALEELFF.